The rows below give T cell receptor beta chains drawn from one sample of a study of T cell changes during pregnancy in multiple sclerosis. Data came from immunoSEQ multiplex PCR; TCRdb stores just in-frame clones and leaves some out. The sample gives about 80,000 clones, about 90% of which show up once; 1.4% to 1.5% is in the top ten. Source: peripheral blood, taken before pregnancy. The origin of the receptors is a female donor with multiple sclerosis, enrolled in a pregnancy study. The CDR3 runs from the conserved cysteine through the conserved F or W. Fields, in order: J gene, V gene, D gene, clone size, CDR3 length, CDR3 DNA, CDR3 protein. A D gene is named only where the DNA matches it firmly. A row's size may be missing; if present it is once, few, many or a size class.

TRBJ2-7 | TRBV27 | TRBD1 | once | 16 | TGTGCCAGCAGAAGCTTTACAGGGGGGAGAGGGGACGAGCAGTACTTC | CASRSFTGGRGDEQYF
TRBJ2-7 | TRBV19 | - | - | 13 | TGTGCCACCTCGACAGGTTATACCTACGAGCAGTACTTC | CATSTGYTYEQYF
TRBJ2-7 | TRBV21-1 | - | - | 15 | TGTGCCAGCAGAGACTCCCCGGGACACCGGACCGAGCAGTACTTC | CASRDSPGHRTEQYF
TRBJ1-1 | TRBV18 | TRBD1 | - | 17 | TGTGCCAGCTCACCAAAGGGGACAGCCGTGCTCAACACTGAAGCTTTCTTT | CASSPKGTAVLNTEAFF
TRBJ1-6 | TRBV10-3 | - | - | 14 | TGTGCCATCGGAGAGAGCTCCTATAATTCACCCCTCCACTTT | CAIGESSYNSPLHF
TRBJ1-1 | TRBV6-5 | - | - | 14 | TGTGCCAGCAGTTACGGGCAACCGAACACTGAAGCTTTCTTT | CASSYGQPNTEAFF
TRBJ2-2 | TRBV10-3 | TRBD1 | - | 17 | TGTGCCATCAGTGAGTCATTACAGGGGGCCTACACCGGGGAGCTGTTTTTT | CAISESLQGAYTGELFF
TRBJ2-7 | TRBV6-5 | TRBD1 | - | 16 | TGTGCCAGCAGTTATTTGGCGGGACAGGGGGTCTACGAGCAGTACTTC | CASSYLAGQGVYEQYF
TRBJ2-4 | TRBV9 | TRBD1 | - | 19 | TGTGCCAGCAGCGTCGACTTGGGACAGGGGGGATCGGCCAAAAACATTCAGTACTTC | CASSVDLGQGGSAKNIQYF
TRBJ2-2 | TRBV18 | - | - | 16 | TGTGCCAGCCCCAGGGCAGGGGAATCAAACACCGGGGAGCTGTTTTTT | CASPRAGESNTGELFF
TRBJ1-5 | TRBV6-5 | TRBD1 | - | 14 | TGTGCCAGCAGTCCGACCGACAGGGATTGGCCCCAGCATTTT | CASSPTDRDWPQHF
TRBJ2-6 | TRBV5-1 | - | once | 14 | TGCGCCAGCAGCCTCGTGTCTGGGGCCAACGTCCTGACTTTC | CASSLVSGANVLTF
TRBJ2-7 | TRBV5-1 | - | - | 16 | TGCGCCAGCAGCAATGGAGGTGTGAGCGGTGGCCACGAGCAGTACTTC | CASSNGGVSGGHEQYF
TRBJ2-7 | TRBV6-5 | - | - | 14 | TGTGCCAGCAGTTACTCGAATCCTACCTACGAGCAGTACTTC | CASSYSNPTYEQYF
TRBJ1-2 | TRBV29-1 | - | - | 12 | TGCAGCGTGGAACAGGGATTCTATGGCTACACCTTC | CSVEQGFYGYTF
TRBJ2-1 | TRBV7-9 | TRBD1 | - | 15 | TGTGCCAGCAGCTTGGACAGGGTCATATACAATGAGCAGTTCTTC | CASSLDRVIYNEQFF
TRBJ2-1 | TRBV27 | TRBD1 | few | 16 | TGTGCCAGCAGCCCACGGACAGGGATTGGGTACAATGAGCAGTTCTTC | CASSPRTGIGYNEQFF
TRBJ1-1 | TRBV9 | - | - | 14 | TGTGCCAGCAGCGCGAGGGAGGGGGGCACTGAAGCTTTCTTT | CASSAREGGTEAFF
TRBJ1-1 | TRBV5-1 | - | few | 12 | TGCGCCAGCAGCTTACTTGACAGTGAAGCTTTCTTT | CASSLLDSEAFF
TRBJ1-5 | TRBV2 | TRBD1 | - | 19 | TGTGCCAGCAGTGAATTCCGGACAGGGATGGGGGCAAGCAATCAGCCCCAGCATTTT | CASSEFRTGMGASNQPQHF
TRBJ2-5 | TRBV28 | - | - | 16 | TGTGCCAGCACCCCTCCCTCCCGGGGGTACCAAGAGACCCAGTACTTC | CASTPPSRGYQETQYF
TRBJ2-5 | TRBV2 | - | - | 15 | TGTGCCAGCCGGGAGCGACAGGGAAATCAAGAGACCCAGTACTTC | CASRERQGNQETQYF
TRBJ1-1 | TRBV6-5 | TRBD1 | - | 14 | TGTGCCAGCTCCTCTCAAGGGGGCAACACTGAAGCTTTCTTT | CASSSQGGNTEAFF
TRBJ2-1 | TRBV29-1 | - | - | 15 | TGCAGCGTTGCCCTGGACAGACTTTCGCACAATGAGCAGTTCTTC | CSVALDRLSHNEQFF
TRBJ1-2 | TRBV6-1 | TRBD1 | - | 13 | TGTGCCAGCAGTACCGGGACAGCCTATGGCTACACCTTC | CASSTGTAYGYTF
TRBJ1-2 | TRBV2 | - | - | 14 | TGTGCCAGCAGTGAATTAGGGGCTGCCGGAGGCTACACCTTC | CASSELGAAGGYTF
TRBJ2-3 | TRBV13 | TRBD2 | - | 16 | TGTGCCAGCAGCCTTTCTCGCGGGGGGGCCCGAGATACGCAGTATTTT | CASSLSRGGARDTQYF
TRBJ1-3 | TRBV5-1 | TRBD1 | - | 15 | TGCGCCAGCAGCTTGGGGGACAGCTCTGGAAACACCATATATTTT | CASSLGDSSGNTIYF
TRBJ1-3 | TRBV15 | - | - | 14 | TGTGCCACCAGCAGAGCAGGGTTAGGAAACACCATATATTTT | CATSRAGLGNTIYF
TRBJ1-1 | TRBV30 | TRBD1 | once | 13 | TGTGCCTGGAAACACAGGGGGGAAACTGAAGCTTTCTTT | CAWKHRGETEAFF
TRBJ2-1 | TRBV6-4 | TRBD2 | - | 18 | TGTGCCAGCAGTGACTCGCCTGCAACTAGCGGGGGGTGGAATGAGCAGTTCTTC | CASSDSPATSGGWNEQFF
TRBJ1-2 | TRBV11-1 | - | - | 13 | TGTGCCAGCAGCTCACATACTAACTATGGCTACACCTTC | CASSSHTNYGYTF
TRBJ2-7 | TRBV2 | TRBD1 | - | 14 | TGTGCCAGCAAAGGGACAGGGGATCCCTACGAGCAGTACTTC | CASKGTGDPYEQYF
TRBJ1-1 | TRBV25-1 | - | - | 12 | TGTGCCAGCAGCGAAGGGGGGGCCGGAGCTTTCTTT | CASSEGGAGAFF
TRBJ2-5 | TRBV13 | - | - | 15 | TGTGCCAGCAGCACCGTTGCAACAGGGATAGAGACCCAGTACTTC | CASSTVATGIETQYF
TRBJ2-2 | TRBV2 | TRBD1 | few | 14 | TGTGCCAGCAATGAACAGGGGGACACCGGGGAGCTGTTTTTT | CASNEQGDTGELFF
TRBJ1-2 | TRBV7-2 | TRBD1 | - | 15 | TGTGCCAGCAGGGACCCCAGGGGGCGGAACAGCAACTACACCTTC | CASRDPRGRNSNYTF
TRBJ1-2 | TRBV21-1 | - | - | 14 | TGTGCCAGCAGCTTCAGGGGGCAGGGCTATGGCTACACCTTC | CASSFRGQGYGYTF
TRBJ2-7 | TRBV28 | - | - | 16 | TGTGCCAGCAGTTTATCCCCCGGGGGACCCTCCTACGAGCAGTACTTC | CASSLSPGGPSYEQYF
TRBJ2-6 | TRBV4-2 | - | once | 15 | TGTGCCAGCAGCCCCGGGACTCCACGGGCCAACGTCCTGACTTTC | CASSPGTPRANVLTF
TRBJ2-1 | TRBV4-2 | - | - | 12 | TGTGCCAGCAGCCAAGCGCAACGGGAGCAGTTCTTC | CASSQAQREQFF
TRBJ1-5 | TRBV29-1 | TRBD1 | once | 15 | TGCAGCCTCCCCCGGGACAGTGTATGTAATCACTCCCAGCATTTT | CSLPRDSVCNHSQHF
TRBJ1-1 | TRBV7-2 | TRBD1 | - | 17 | TGTGCCAGCAGCTTAGACCGGGACAGCGGAGGGAGGACTGAAGCTTTCTTT | CASSLDRDSGGRTEAFF
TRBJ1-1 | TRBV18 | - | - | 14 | TGTGCCAGCTCACCACAGGGGCCGAACACTGAAGCTTTCTTT | CASSPQGPNTEAFF
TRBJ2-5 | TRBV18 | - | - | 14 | TGTGCCAGCTCACAACGACAGTCTCAAGAGACCCAGTACTTC | CASSQRQSQETQYF
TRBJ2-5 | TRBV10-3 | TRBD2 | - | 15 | TGTGCCATCAGCGGGACTAGCGGGGGGGGTGAGACCCAGTACTTC | CAISGTSGGGETQYF
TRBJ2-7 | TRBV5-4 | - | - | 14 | TGTGCCAGCAGCTTGGCCAACACGGCAGGTCGGCAGTACTTC | CASSLANTAGRQYF
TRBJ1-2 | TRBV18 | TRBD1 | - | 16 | TGTGCCAGCTCACCAGGGACAGGGGGGTCAAAGTATGGCTACACCTTC | CASSPGTGGSKYGYTF
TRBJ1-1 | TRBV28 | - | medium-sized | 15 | TGTGCCAGCAGCCTACAAACAGGGTTAAACACTGAAGCTTTCTTT | CASSLQTGLNTEAFF
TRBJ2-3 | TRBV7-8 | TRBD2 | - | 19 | TGTGCCAGCAGCTTACATTTATCCCGGGGCGGGGGACTCACAGATACGCAGTATTTT | CASSLHLSRGGGLTDTQYF
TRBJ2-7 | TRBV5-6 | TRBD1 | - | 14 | TGTGCCAGCAGCTTGCCAACAGGGGGCTACGAGCAGTACTTC | CASSLPTGGYEQYF
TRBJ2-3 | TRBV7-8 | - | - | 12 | TGTGCCTGCCGGGACTTCACAGATACGCAGTATTTT | CACRDFTDTQYF
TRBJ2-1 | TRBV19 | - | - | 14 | TGTGCCAGTAGTAATACCGGGAGCTACAATGAGCAGTTCTTC | CASSNTGSYNEQFF
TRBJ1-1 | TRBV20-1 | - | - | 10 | TGCAGTGCTCCCCGCACTGAAGCTTTCTTT | CSAPRTEAFF
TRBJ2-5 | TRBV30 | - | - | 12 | TGTGCCTGGAGTGATGCAGGGGAGACCCAGTACTTC | CAWSDAGETQYF
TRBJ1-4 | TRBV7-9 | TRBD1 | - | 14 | TGTGCCAGCAGCTACGGGGACAGGGGTGAAAAACTGTTTTTT | CASSYGDRGEKLFF
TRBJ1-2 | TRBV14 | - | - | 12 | TGTGCCAGCAGCCAATACAGGGCCGGCTACACCTTC | CASSQYRAGYTF
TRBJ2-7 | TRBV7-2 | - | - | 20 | TGTGCCAGCAGCTTAGCGGAGGGTGGGACAGTAGTTCGTCCCTCCTACGAGCAGTACTTC | CASSLAEGGTVVRPSYEQYF
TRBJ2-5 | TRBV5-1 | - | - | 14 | TGCGCCAGCAGCTTGTACGGGATCGGGGAGACCCAGTACTTC | CASSLYGIGETQYF